The present TCR beta chain was sequenced within a study of T cells in localized non-small cell lung cancer. Findings of the study overall: Increased T cell density in blood showed an association with longer overall survival. In adjacent lung appeared a median 57 of the top 100 tumor clones. Heterogeneity cannot be ruled out, as sequencing used one tumor region only.

In the case of this clone: The target antigen is unknown.

The CDR3 extends over 15 amino acids. Deletions cut 0 bases from V and 1 base from J, with 10 bases between. In germline, CDR1 is SGDLS, CDR2 YYNGEE. Here immunoSEQ multiplex PCR was the method, and the copy in TCRdb shows in-frame clones only, minus some. The profile shows about 40,000 clones, approximately 86% of them singletons. Sequences were derived from peripheral blood, sampled before any cancer treatment. The genes are TRBV9 and TRBJ1-2; no clear D gene. The receptor's source is a man aged 18-55 years with stage I lung adenocarcinoma. The CDR3: CASSVDSENNYGYTF. The CDR3 DNA reads as TGTGCCAGCAGCGTAGATTCGGAGAATAACTATGGCTACACCTTC.